These T cell receptor beta chains were read from a single sample in a study of graft-versus-host responses after intestinal transplantation. Which antigens these TCRs recognize remains unknown. The protocol was immunoSEQ multiplex PCR, while the TCRdb copy is restricted to in-frame clones and leaves out a portion. The sample lists about 73,000 clones, 90% occurring once. Sequenced here: unstimulated CD8+ T cells sorted from spleen or lymph node cells, sampled before transplant. Receptor source: a human donor who was the organ donor for an intestinal transplant. CDR3s include the opening cysteine and the closing phenylalanine or tryptophan. The D gene is left open where the match is weak. Rows may omit the clone size; those that give it use once, few, many or a size class.

TRBV28	18	-	-	TRBJ2-2	CASSFTREGTGYSGELFF	TGTGCCAGCAGTTTTACCCGGGAGGGGACAGGGTATTCCGGGGAGCTGTTTTTT
TRBV4-3	15	-	TRBD1	TRBJ1-1	CASSQRTGVFSEAFF	TGCGCCAGCAGCCAAAGGACAGGGGTCTTCTCTGAAGCTTTCTTT
TRBV2	17	-	TRBD1	TRBJ1-1	CASSGGQGGFRPLEAFF	TGTGCCAGCAGTGGGGGACAGGGGGGGTTTCGGCCCCTTGAAGCTTTCTTT
TRBV6-6	16	-	-	TRBJ1-6	CASTPSPADSGSPLHF	TGTGCCAGCACCCCATCCCCCGCGGACAGTGGCTCACCCCTCCACTTT
TRBV6-1	16	-	-	TRBJ1-5	CASSEWAGNSNQPQHF	TGTGCCAGCAGTGAATGGGCAGGGAATAGCAATCAGCCCCAGCATTTT
TRBV4-1	16	-	TRBD1	TRBJ1-5	CASSHSRTGGTQPQHF	TGCGCCAGCAGCCACTCCAGGACAGGCGGTACTCAGCCCCAGCATTTT
TRBV29-1	13	-	-	TRBJ1-2	CSVELGVSYGYTF	TGCAGCGTTGAATTGGGCGTAAGCTATGGCTACACCTTC
TRBV28	13	few	-	TRBJ1-2	CASMGEGGYGYTF	TGTGCCAGCATGGGGGAGGGCGGCTATGGCTACACCTTC
TRBV6-5	13	-	-	TRBJ1-1	CASSLRDGLLGSF	TGTGCCAGCAGTTTGCGGGACGGCCTATTAGGGAGCTTT
TRBV2	16	once	-	TRBJ2-1	CASSELRGSVGNEQFF	TGTGCCAGCAGTGAATTGAGGGGGTCGGTTGGGAATGAGCAGTTCTTC
TRBV11-3	16	-	TRBD1	TRBJ2-2	CASSPRQGSETGELFF	TGTGCCAGCAGCCCGCGACAGGGGTCGGAGACCGGGGAGCTGTTTTTT
TRBV4-1	13	once	-	TRBJ2-5	CASSLGRRETQYF	TGCGCCAGCAGCCTGGGGAGAAGAGAGACCCAGTACTTC
TRBV28	15	few	TRBD1	TRBJ1-2	CAITPQDRGSYGYTF	TGTGCCATCACCCCCCAAGACAGGGGTTCCTATGGCTACACCTTC
TRBV11-2	20	-	-	TRBJ2-2	CASSLDHGWQNKKNTGELFF	TGTGCCAGCAGCTTAGATCATGGTTGGCAAAACAAAAAGAACACCGGGGAGCTGTTTTTT
TRBV9	16	once	-	TRBJ2-2	CASSALTGKVAGELFF	TGTGCCAGCAGCGCCCTTACAGGGAAAGTGGCCGGGGAGCTGTTTTTT
TRBV4-1	16	-	TRBD1	TRBJ1-1	CASSQDIGGSGTEAFF	TGCGCCAGCAGCCAAGATATAGGGGGCAGTGGCACTGAAGCTTTCTTT
TRBV6-4	15	few	TRBD2	TRBJ2-3	CASSDGGGATDTQYF	TGTGCCAGCAGTGACGGCGGGGGGGCCACAGATACGCAGTATTTT
TRBV19	13	few	-	TRBJ1-4	CASLPGFREKLFF	TGTGCCAGCCTACCGGGATTCCGTGAAAAACTGTTTTTT
TRBV9	20	-	TRBD1	TRBJ2-2	CASSVEGTGGAKANTGELFF	TGTGCCAGCAGCGTAGAGGGGACAGGGGGCGCGAAGGCGAACACCGGGGAGCTGTTTTTT
TRBV7-9	18	-	TRBD1	TRBJ2-2	CASSRTQTGRIDTGELFF	TGTGCCAGCAGCCGAACCCAGACAGGGAGAATAGACACCGGGGAGCTGTTTTTT
TRBV4-1	18	-	TRBD2	TRBJ2-2	CASSQDGLADPNTGELFF	TGCGCCAGCAGCCAAGATGGGCTAGCGGACCCGAACACCGGGGAGCTGTTTTTT
TRBV4-2	14	-	TRBD2	TRBJ2-1	CASSPLGGSDEQFF	TGTGCCAGCAGCCCCTTGGGGGGGAGCGATGAGCAGTTCTTC
TRBV9	18	-	TRBD2	TRBJ2-1	CASSASPRTSGGWNEQFF	TGTGCCAGCAGCGCGAGCCCCAGGACTAGCGGGGGGTGGAATGAGCAGTTCTTC
TRBV7-8	19	-	TRBD2	TRBJ2-5	CASSLPSGTSGGQQETQYF	TGTGCCAGCAGCTTACCCTCCGGGACTAGCGGGGGACAACAAGAGACCCAGTACTTC
TRBV6-5	14	-	-	TRBJ1-3	CASRPGSSGNTIYF	TGTGCCAGCAGGCCCGGGAGCTCTGGAAACACCATATATTTT
TRBV9	17	-	TRBD1	TRBJ1-1	CASSSPGEGTGNTEAFF	TGTGCCAGCAGCTCCCCCGGGGAGGGGACAGGGAACACTGAAGCTTTCTTT
TRBV15	17	-	-	TRBJ1-4	CATSRVVTPGSNEKLFF	TGTGCCACCAGCAGAGTCGTTACCCCTGGGAGTAATGAAAAACTGTTTTTT
TRBV16	12	-	-	TRBJ1-1	CASSIERTLAFF	TGTGCCAGCAGCATAGAACGGACATTGGCTTTCTTT
TRBV6-4	14	-	-	TRBJ2-2	CASSVAGGTGELFF	TGTGCCAGCAGTGTAGCCGGCGGGACCGGGGAGCTGTTTTTT
TRBV6-1	14	-	-	TRBJ1-4	CASNLDSTEEKLFF	TGTGCCAGCAACCTCGACAGTACGGAGGAAAAACTGTTTTTT
TRBV6-1	11	-	-	TRBJ1-5	CASSLNQPQHF	TGTGCCAGCAGCCTAAATCAGCCCCAGCATTTT
TRBV6-1	16	few	TRBD1	TRBJ1-3	CASSAEPTGVGNTIYF	TGTGCCAGCAGTGCCGAACCGACAGGGGTCGGAAACACCATATATTTT
TRBV6-1	16	-	TRBD2	TRBJ2-1	CASSEMAGESYNEQFF	TGTGCCAGCAGTGAAATGGCGGGGGAATCCTACAATGAGCAGTTCTTC
TRBV7-9	15	-	-	TRBJ1-4	CASSPPGRADEKLFF	TGTGCCAGCAGCCCCCCAGGCAGGGCCGACGAAAAACTGTTTTTT
TRBV6-5	14	-	TRBD1	TRBJ2-1	CASSTPTGGDEQFF	TGTGCCAGCAGTACCCCGACAGGGGGCGATGAGCAGTTCTTC
TRBV7-3	13	-	-	TRBJ2-1	CASSLTNHNEQFF	TGTGCCAGCAGCCTGACTAACCACAATGAGCAGTTCTTC
TRBV12-5	16	-	TRBD1	TRBJ1-2	CASGLVRQGGNYGYTF	TGTGCTAGTGGTTTGGTAAGACAGGGAGGTAACTATGGCTACACCTTC
TRBV6-1	15	-	-	TRBJ2-2	CASSESPLNTGELFF	TGTGCCAGCAGTGAATCGCCACTGAACACCGGGGAGCTGTTTTTT
TRBV28	16	-	-	TRBJ1-6	CATSLGGSSYNSPLHF	TGTGCCACATCCCTGGGGGGGAGCTCCTATAATTCACCCCTCCACTTT
TRBV28	19	-	TRBD1	TRBJ2-2	CASSSLDRGLEGGTGELFF	TGTGCCAGCAGTTCCTTGGACAGGGGGCTAGAGGGGGGCACCGGGGAGCTGTTTTTT
TRBV7-9	15	-	TRBD1	TRBJ1-4	CASSVGSRGRRKLFF	TGTGCCAGCAGCGTAGGTAGCAGGGGGCGTCGGAAACTGTTTTTT
TRBV27	15	once	-	TRBJ1-5	CASSLTVLSNQPQHF	TGTGCCAGCAGTCTGACAGTCCTTAGCAATCAGCCCCAGCATTTT
TRBV19	14	-	-	TRBJ1-5	CASSIVFRDQPQHF	TGTGCCAGTAGTATTGTGTTTCGCGATCAGCCCCAGCATTTT
TRBV4-3	16	once	TRBD2	TRBJ2-1	CASSQGDLAGGDEQFF	TGCGCCAGCAGCCAAGGAGATCTAGCGGGGGGCGATGAGCAGTTCTTC